What follows is one T cell receptor beta chain and its context. Its matching antigen is unknown. The source of the sample is a study of shared clonotypes between healthy human individuals. Study observations and caveats: Sample collection involved blood only; tissue repertoires are likely different.

Per germline, CDR1 ENHRY and CDR2 SYGVKD. J gave up 3 bases and V 5 bases, and 6 bases lay outside the gene matches. The CDR3 extends over 14 amino acids. As processed by the authors: Sequence data from immunoSEQ were junction-only and lacked quality scores; consequently, filtering differed. Measured with immunoSEQ multiplex PCR; TCRdb has only the in-frame clones, and not every one. The D gene and trimming were derived from the DNA, and the V and J assignments and clone size from that table. Of 1.6 million or so clones listed, about 98.5% are singletons. The donors, all of them Caucasian adults, lived in Nashville, Tennessee. The study separated CD4+ cells into CD45RA+ naive and CD45RA-negative memory subsets.

The sample was naive CD4+ T cells sorted from blood. Noted subset: CD45RA+ positively selected. This chain links TRBV10-3 with TRBJ1-2; TRBD1 matches at 7 bases. This sequence originates from a man aged 25 to 40 in good health. The CDR3 DNA sequence: TGTGCCATCAGTCGCCGGGACAGCGACTATGGCTACACCTTC. Protein sequence: CAISRRDSDYGYTF.